These T cell receptor beta chains were read from a single sample in a study of blood T cells in healthy people across ages. One entry per CDR3 protein results from TCRdb running MiXCR on the 5' RACE reads. The data show 380,000 or so distinct CDR3 sequences, approximately 52% seen once. The source material was blood. The receptors were sampled from a man aged 55 to 69 in good health. The CDR3 runs from the conserved cysteine through the conserved F or W. The D gene is left open where the match is weak. Rows give clone size only sometimes, using once, few, many, or a class for an expanded clone.

V: TRBV24-1
size: -
J: TRBJ2-7
D: -
CDR3: CATSRRTSETLYF
DNA: TGTGCCACCAGTCGTCGGACATCAGAGACCCTGTACTTC

V: TRBV7-9
size: many
J: TRBJ1-2
D: TRBD1
CDR3: CASSDSLTGGGYTF
DNA: TGTGCCAGCAGCGACTCGCTTACAGGGGGAGGCTACACCTTC

V: TRBV6-2/TRBV6-3
size: -
J: TRBJ1-1
D: -
CDR3: CASSKTGPGTEAFF
DNA: TGTGCCAGCAGTAAAACAGGGCCTGGAACTGAAGCTTTCTTT

V: TRBV4-2
size: -
J: TRBJ2-3
D: TRBD1
CDR3: CASSQDRGQGAADTQYF
DNA: TGTGCCAGCAGCCAAGATCGAGGGCAGGGGGCGGCAGATACGCAGTATTTT

V: TRBV29-1
size: -
J: TRBJ2-3
D: -
CDR3: CSVEKANTQYF
DNA: TGCAGCGTTGAAAAGGCTAATACGCAGTATTTT

V: TRBV5-1
size: many
J: TRBJ2-3
D: -
CDR3: CASSLDSSTDTQYF
DNA: TGCGCCAGCAGCTTGGACTCTAGCACAGATACGCAGTATTTT

V: TRBV5-1
size: -
J: TRBJ2-5
D: TRBD2
CDR3: CASRPGGAEETQYF
DNA: TGCGCCAGCAGACCCGGGGGGGCCGAAGAGACCCAGTACTTC

V: TRBV7-9
size: -
J: TRBJ1-5
D: -
CDR3: CASSPSFGAHSNQPQHF
DNA: TGTGCCAGCAGCCCCTCCTTTGGGGCCCATAGCAATCAGCCCCAGCATTTT

V: TRBV7-2
size: few
J: TRBJ2-5
D: -
CDR3: CASSLGQGGGTRETQYF
DNA: TGTGCCAGCAGCTTAGGTCAGGGTGGGGGGACCCGTGAGACCCAGTACTTC

V: TRBV7-2
size: -
J: TRBJ2-7
D: -
CDR3: CASRLGGSYEQYF
DNA: TGTGCCAGCAGATTGGGGGGATCCTACGAGCAGTACTTC

V: TRBV5-1
size: few
J: TRBJ2-6
D: TRBD1
CDR3: CASSQSPDRGGANVLTF
DNA: TGCGCCAGCAGCCAAAGTCCGGACAGGGGAGGGGCCAACGTCCTGACTTTC

V: TRBV3-1
size: few
J: TRBJ1-2
D: TRBD1
CDR3: CASSQGTGGGYTF
DNA: TGTGCCAGCAGCCAAGGGACAGGGGGCGGCTACACCTTC

V: TRBV12-5
size: -
J: TRBJ2-2
D: -
CDR3: CASGPRDTGELFF
DNA: TGTGCTAGTGGTCCTAGGGACACCGGGGAGCTGTTTTTT

V: TRBV19
size: -
J: TRBJ2-1
D: -
CDR3: CASSQSGSTPPQQFF
DNA: TGTGCCAGTAGCCAAAGTGGGTCAACACCACCCCAGCAGTTCTTC

V: TRBV29-1
size: -
J: TRBJ2-7
D: TRBD2
CDR3: CSVETSDYEQYF
DNA: TGCAGCGTTGAAACTAGCGACTACGAGCAGTACTTC

V: TRBV10-3
size: once
J: TRBJ1-6
D: -
CDR3: CAISERGGASSSPLHF
DNA: TGTGCCATCAGTGAGCGGGGAGGGGCCTCATCTTCACCCCTCCACTTT

V: TRBV7-2
size: many
J: TRBJ2-7
D: -
CDR3: CASSLVGVTYEQYF
DNA: TGTGCCAGCAGCTTAGTCGGGGTGACTTACGAGCAGTACTTC

V: TRBV20-1
size: -
J: TRBJ1-6
D: -
CDR3: CSATGLSYNSPLHF
DNA: TGCAGTGCTACAGGGCTGTCCTATAATTCACCCCTCCACTTT

V: TRBV2
size: -
J: TRBJ2-3
D: TRBD2
CDR3: CASSLSGGRALDTQYF
DNA: TGTGCCAGCAGCCTCTCGGGCGGGAGGGCCCTAGATACGCAGTATTTT

V: TRBV6-5
size: few
J: TRBJ2-7
D: TRBD1
CDR3: CASSRDRGKDEQYF
DNA: TGTGCCAGCAGCCGGGACAGGGGAAAGGACGAGCAGTACTTC

V: TRBV15
size: -
J: TRBJ2-1
D: TRBD2
CDR3: CATSRRTSGLYNEQFF
DNA: TGTGCCACCAGCAGAAGGACTAGCGGACTCTACAATGAGCAGTTCTTC

V: TRBV29-1
size: -
J: TRBJ1-2
D: TRBD1
CDR3: CSVGAGGNYGYTF
DNA: TGCAGCGTTGGGGCAGGGGGAAACTATGGCTACACCTTC

V: TRBV20-1
size: many
J: TRBJ2-7
D: TRBD1
CDR3: CSAPDRAYEQYF
DNA: TGCAGTGCCCCGGACAGGGCCTACGAGCAGTACTTC

V: TRBV7-2
size: -
J: TRBJ1-2
D: TRBD1
CDR3: CASSSRQGAGCGYTF
DNA: TGTGCCAGCAGCTCGAGACAGGGGGCGGGATGTGGCTACACCTTC

V: TRBV27
size: -
J: TRBJ2-3
D: TRBD2
CDR3: CASSLLAGVRAGTDTQYF
DNA: TGTGCCAGCAGTTTACTAGCGGGAGTAAGGGCAGGGACAGATACGCAGTATTTT

V: TRBV6-1
size: -
J: TRBJ1-4
D: -
CDR3: CASSISNQEKLFF
DNA: TGTGCCAGCAGTATAAGTAATCAGGAAAAACTGTTTTTT

V: TRBV29-1
size: -
J: TRBJ2-5
D: -
CDR3: CSVAPTVQETQYF
DNA: TGCAGCGTTGCCCCGACAGTCCAAGAGACCCAGTACTTC

V: TRBV5-1
size: -
J: TRBJ2-3
D: -
CDR3: CASSLGDSIDTQYF
DNA: TGCGCCAGCAGCTTGGGGGATTCTATAGATACGCAGTATTTT

V: TRBV6-5
size: many
J: TRBJ1-5
D: -
CDR3: CASSGTWSNQPQHF
DNA: TGTGCCAGCAGTGGCACATGGAGCAATCAGCCCCAGCATTTT

V: TRBV6-5
size: -
J: TRBJ2-6
D: TRBD1
CDR3: CASSYDSGTGGTGANVLTF
DNA: TGTGCCAGCAGTTATGACTCCGGGACAGGAGGGACTGGGGCCAACGTCCTGACTTTC

V: TRBV7-9
size: -
J: TRBJ2-7
D: TRBD2
CDR3: CASSPRTSGSIYEQYF
DNA: TGTGCCAGCAGCCCCCGGACTAGCGGGAGTATCTACGAGCAGTACTTC

V: TRBV25-1
size: many
J: TRBJ2-1
D: TRBD2
CDR3: CASSEHEGRDEQFF
DNA: TGTGCCAGCAGTGAACACGAAGGGAGGGATGAGCAGTTCTTC

V: TRBV5-1
size: -
J: TRBJ2-5
D: -
CDR3: CASSLGSGQETQYF
DNA: TGCGCCAGCAGCTTGGGTAGCGGCCAAGAGACCCAGTACTTC

V: TRBV6-5
size: once
J: TRBJ2-7
D: -
CDR3: CASSYCPDNSYEQYF
DNA: TGTGCCAGCAGTTACTGTCCGGACAACTCCTACGAGCAGTACTTC

V: TRBV28
size: -
J: TRBJ2-3
D: -
CDR3: CASRRKNTDTQYF
DNA: TGTGCCAGCAGACGCAAAAACACAGATACGCAGTATTTT

V: TRBV7-3
size: -
J: TRBJ2-3
D: TRBD2
CDR3: CASSPSGSGSTQYF
DNA: TGTGCCAGCAGCCCTAGCGGGAGTGGGAGTACGCAGTATTTT

V: TRBV4-3
size: -
J: TRBJ2-3
D: TRBD2
CDR3: CASSPQRGLAGPDTQYF
DNA: TGCGCCAGCAGCCCGCAGAGGGGACTAGCGGGACCAGATACGCAGTATTTT

V: TRBV7-2
size: -
J: TRBJ2-5
D: TRBD2
CDR3: CASTRLTSVQETQYF
DNA: TGTGCCAGCACTCGGCTTACTAGCGTCCAAGAGACCCAGTACTTC

V: TRBV6-5
size: -
J: TRBJ2-5
D: -
CDR3: CASSYSKQPPGEQYF
DNA: TGTGCCAGCAGTTACTCGAAACAGCCACCCGGTGAGCAGTACTTC

V: TRBV20-1
size: -
J: TRBJ1-6
D: -
CDR3: CSARGGAQADSPLHF
DNA: TGCAGTGCTAGAGGTGGGGCCCAGGCGGATTCACCCCTCCACTTT

V: TRBV6-2/TRBV6-3
size: few
J: TRBJ2-5
D: -
CDR3: CASSYVGGPIHNEQYF
DNA: TGTGCCAGCAGTTACGTGGGCGGGCCAATACACAATGAGCAGTACTTC

V: TRBV20-1
size: few
J: TRBJ2-7
D: -
CDR3: CSARVRAYEQYF
DNA: TGCAGTGCTAGAGTGAGGGCCTACGAGCAGTACTTC

V: TRBV20-1
size: once
J: TRBJ1-1
D: -
CDR3: CSARDRSGAVNTEAFF
DNA: TGCAGTGCTAGAGATAGATCAGGGGCAGTGAACACTGAAGCTTTCTTT

V: TRBV18
size: -
J: TRBJ2-2
D: -
CDR3: CASSSQKNTGELFF
DNA: TGTGCCAGCTCATCACAGAAGAACACCGGGGAGCTGTTTTTT

V: TRBV11-1
size: few
J: TRBJ2-5
D: -
CDR3: CASSLMSSIPGGTQYF
DNA: TGTGCCAGCAGCCTCATGTCTTCGATCCCCGGCGGGACCCAGTACTTC

V: TRBV11-1
size: many
J: TRBJ2-7
D: TRBD2
CDR3: CASSASAGSSYEQYF
DNA: TGTGCCAGCAGCGCTTCAGCGGGGTCCTCCTACGAGCAGTACTTC

V: TRBV7-8
size: -
J: TRBJ2-5
D: -
CDR3: CASTIYGAGKQETQYF
DNA: TGTGCCAGCACCATTTACGGGGCGGGAAAACAAGAGACCCAGTACTTC

V: TRBV27
size: -
J: TRBJ2-6
D: -
CDR3: CASSLLGTTGTGANVLTF
DNA: TGTGCCAGCAGTTTATTGGGAACTACAGGGACCGGGGCCAACGTCCTGACTTTC

V: TRBV5-1
size: -
J: TRBJ2-3
D: -
CDR3: CASSLGAPAADTQYF
DNA: TGCGCCAGCAGCTTGGGGGCCCCGGCCGCAGATACGCAGTATTTT

V: TRBV4-2
size: -
J: TRBJ2-5
D: TRBD2
CDR3: CASSQDRSSGVQETQYF
DNA: TGTGCCAGCAGCCAAGATCGGTCTAGCGGGGTTCAAGAGACCCAGTACTTC

V: TRBV9
size: -
J: TRBJ2-2
D: -
CDR3: CASSVASTNTGELFF
DNA: TGTGCCAGCAGCGTCGCCTCGACGAACACCGGGGAGCTGTTTTTT

V: TRBV29-1
size: many
J: TRBJ1-2
D: TRBD1
CDR3: CSVGTQGAGYGYTF
DNA: TGCAGCGTTGGGACACAGGGGGCTGGCTATGGCTACACCTTC

V: TRBV20-1
size: -
J: TRBJ2-5
D: TRBD2
CDR3: CSASFSGGQQETQYF
DNA: TGCAGTGCTAGCTTTAGCGGGGGCCAACAAGAGACCCAGTACTTC

V: TRBV7-9
size: -
J: TRBJ2-7
D: TRBD2
CDR3: CASSSRTSGRVEQYF
DNA: TGTGCCAGCAGCTCTCGGACTAGCGGGAGGGTCGAGCAGTACTTC

V: TRBV7-8
size: many
J: TRBJ2-5
D: -
CDR3: CASSLTETQYF
DNA: TGTGCCAGCAGCTTAACGGAGACCCAGTACTTC

V: TRBV28
size: -
J: TRBJ2-7
D: -
CDR3: CASSLTGINEQYF
DNA: TGTGCCAGCAGTTTAACGGGAATCAACGAGCAGTACTTC